This paragraph reports one TCR beta chain. The antigen is unknown. This CDR3 spans 11 amino acids. Germline CDR1 MGHDK, CDR2 SYGVNS. Between the trimmed V and J ends, which lost 4 bases and 3 bases, there was a span of 4 bases. The sample is drawn from a study of T cell responses to AZD1222 COVID-19 vaccine. Study as a whole: Pooled in the analysis were second doses at about 4 or about 12 weeks. Study-wide results and caveats: Sampling captured repertoires only after the peak T cell response. In a largely white British group with more females than males, clonal diversity was possibly underestimated.

This table comes from immunoSEQ multiplex PCR, and its TCRdb copy is limited to in-frame clones, with some not included. The sample records approximately 130,000 clones, 90% being singletons. The chain carries TRBV25-1 and TRBJ2-7; no firm D call. This TCR derives from an adult in good health. Specimen: peripheral blood, collected on day 0 of AZD1222 vaccination. The CDR3 protein is CASSVNYEQYF. CDR3 bases: TGTGCCAGCAGTGTCAACTACGAGCAGTACTTC.